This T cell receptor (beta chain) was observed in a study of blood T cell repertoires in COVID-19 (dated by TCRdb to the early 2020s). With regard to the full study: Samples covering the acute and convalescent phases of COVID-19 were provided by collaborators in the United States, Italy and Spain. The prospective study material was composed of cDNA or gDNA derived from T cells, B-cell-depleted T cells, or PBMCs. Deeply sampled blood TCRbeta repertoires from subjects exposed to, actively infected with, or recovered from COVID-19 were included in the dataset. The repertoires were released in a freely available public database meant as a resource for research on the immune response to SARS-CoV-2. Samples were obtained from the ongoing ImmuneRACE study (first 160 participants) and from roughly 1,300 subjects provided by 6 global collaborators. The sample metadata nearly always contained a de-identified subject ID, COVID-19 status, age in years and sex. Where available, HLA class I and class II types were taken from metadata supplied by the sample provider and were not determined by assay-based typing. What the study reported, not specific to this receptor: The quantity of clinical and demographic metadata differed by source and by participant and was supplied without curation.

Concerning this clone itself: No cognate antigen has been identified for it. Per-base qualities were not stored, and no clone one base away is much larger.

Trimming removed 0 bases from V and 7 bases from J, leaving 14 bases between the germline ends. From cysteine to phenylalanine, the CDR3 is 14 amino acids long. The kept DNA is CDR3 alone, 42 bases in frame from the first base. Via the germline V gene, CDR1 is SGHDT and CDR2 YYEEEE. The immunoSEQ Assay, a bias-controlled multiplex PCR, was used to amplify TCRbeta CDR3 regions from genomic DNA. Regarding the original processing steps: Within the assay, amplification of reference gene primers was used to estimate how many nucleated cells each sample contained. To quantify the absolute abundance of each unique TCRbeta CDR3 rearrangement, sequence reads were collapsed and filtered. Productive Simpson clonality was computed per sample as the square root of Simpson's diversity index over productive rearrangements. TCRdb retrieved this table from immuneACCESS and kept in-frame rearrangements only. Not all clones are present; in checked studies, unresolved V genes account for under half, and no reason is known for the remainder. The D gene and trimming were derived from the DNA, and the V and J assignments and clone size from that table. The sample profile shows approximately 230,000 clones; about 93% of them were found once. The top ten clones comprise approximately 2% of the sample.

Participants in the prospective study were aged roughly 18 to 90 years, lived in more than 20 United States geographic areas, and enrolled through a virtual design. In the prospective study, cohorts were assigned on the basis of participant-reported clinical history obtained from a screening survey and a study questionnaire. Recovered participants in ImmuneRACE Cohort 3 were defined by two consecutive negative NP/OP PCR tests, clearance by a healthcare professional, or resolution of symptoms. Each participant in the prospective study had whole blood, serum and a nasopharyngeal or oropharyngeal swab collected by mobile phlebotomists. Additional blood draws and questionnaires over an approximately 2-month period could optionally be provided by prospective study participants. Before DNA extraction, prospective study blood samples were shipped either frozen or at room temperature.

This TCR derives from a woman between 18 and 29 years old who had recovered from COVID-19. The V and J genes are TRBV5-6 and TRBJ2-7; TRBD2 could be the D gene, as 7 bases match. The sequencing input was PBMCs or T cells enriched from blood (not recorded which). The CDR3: CASSLGMGGREQYF. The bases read TGTGCCAGCAGCTTGGGGATGGGGGGGCGAGAGCAGTACTTC.